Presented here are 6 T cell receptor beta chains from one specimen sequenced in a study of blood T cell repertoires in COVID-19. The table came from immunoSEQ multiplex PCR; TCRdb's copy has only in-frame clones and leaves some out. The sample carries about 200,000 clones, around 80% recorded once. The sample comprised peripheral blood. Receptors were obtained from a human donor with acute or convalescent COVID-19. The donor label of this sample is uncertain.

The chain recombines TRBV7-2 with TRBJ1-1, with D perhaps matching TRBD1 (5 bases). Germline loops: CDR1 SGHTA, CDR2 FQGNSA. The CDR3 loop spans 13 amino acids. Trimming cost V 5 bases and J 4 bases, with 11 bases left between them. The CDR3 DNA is TGTGCCAGCAGCGTCCAGGGATTCACTGAAGCTTTCTTT. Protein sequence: CASSVQGFTEAFF.

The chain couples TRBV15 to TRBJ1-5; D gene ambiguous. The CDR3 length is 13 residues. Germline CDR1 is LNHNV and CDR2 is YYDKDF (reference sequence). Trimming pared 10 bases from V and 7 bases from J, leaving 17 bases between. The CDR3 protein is CAIREGEDQPQHF. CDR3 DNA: TGTGCCATTCGAGAGGGTGAGGACCAGCCCCAGCATTTT.

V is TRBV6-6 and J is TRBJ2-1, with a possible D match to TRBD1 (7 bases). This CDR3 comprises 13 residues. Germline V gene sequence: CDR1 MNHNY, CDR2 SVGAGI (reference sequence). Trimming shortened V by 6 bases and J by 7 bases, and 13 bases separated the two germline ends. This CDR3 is CASSRSGGNEQFF. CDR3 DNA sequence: TGTGCCAGCAGCAGATCAGGGGGGAATGAGCAGTTCTTC.

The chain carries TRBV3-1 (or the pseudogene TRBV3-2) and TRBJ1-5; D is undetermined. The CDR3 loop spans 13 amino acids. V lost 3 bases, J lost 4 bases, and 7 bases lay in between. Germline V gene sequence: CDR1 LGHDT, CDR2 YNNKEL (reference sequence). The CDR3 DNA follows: TGTGCCAGCAGCCACTCTTCTAATCAGCCCCAGCATTTT. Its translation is CASSHSSNQPQHF.

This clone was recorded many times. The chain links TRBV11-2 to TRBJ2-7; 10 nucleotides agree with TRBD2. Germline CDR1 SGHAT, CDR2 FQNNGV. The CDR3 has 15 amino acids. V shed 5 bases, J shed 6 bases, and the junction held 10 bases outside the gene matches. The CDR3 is CASSPGTSVLAEQYF. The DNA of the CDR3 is TGTGCCAGCAGCCCCGGGACTAGCGTCCTCGCCGAGCAGTACTTC.

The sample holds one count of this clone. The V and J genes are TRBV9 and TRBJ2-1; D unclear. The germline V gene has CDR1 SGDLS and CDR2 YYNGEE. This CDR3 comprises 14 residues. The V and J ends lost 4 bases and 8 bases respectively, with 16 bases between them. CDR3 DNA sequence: TGTGCCAGCAGCCCCGATGCGTCTATCCATGAGCAGTTCTTC. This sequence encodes CASSPDASIHEQFF.